The 27 T cell receptor beta chains presented below share a single source sample, sequenced in a study of T cells in Graves' hyperthyroidism and ophthalmopathy. Amplification yielded TCR beta CDR3 regions, with RNA transcripts as the source. Researchers ran a first-round RT-PCR on the TCR CDR3 using the HTBI primer set. TCRdb ran MiXCR on the multiplex PCR reads and lists one entry per CDR3 protein. The table includes a few hundred thousand distinct CDR3 sequences, 12% to 15% detected once. What was sequenced was blood. These receptors all stem from a woman aged 40 to 50 with Graves' hyperthyroidism.

This clonotype was found many times. This chain links TRBV9 with TRBJ2-7; TRBD2 agrees at 13 bases. This CDR3 comprises 16 residues. Germline CDR1 reads SGDLS; CDR2 reads YYNGEE. Losses at the gene ends were 0 bases for V and 0 bases for J; bases not matched to a gene: 0. DNA for the CDR3: TGTGCCAGCAGCGTAGGACTAGCGGGAGGCTCCTACGAGCAGTACTTC. This encodes CASSVGLAGGSYEQYF.

This clonotype has just a few counts. The gene calls are TRBV4-1 and TRBJ2-3; no reliable D call. The germline V gene encodes CDR1 MGHRA and CDR2 YSYEKL. Trimming pared 0 bases from V and 3 bases from J, leaving 13 bases between. The CDR3 extends over 16 amino acids. The CDR3 DNA follows: TGCGCCAGCAGCCAAGATCCGAACGGGTATACAGATACGCAGTATTTT. Translation: CASSQDPNGYTDTQYF.

This clonotype appeared many times. This CDR3 reads CASSLGPRETQYF. The CDR3, as DNA: TGTGCCAGCAGCTTGGGCCCGAGGGAGACCCAGTACTTC. The chain has TRBV7-2 and TRBJ2-5; D is unresolved. CDR1 and CDR2 from the germline V gene are SGHTA and FQGNSA. The CDR3 sequence is 13 residues long. Deletions cut 3 bases from V and 5 bases from J, with 10 bases between.

This clonotype was observed a single time. This may arise from a read error, as a much more abundant clone is one base away. The V gene is TRBV10-3, the J gene TRBJ2-1; D unclear. Germline V gene lookup returns CDR1 ENHRY and CDR2 SYGVKD. This CDR3 has 17 residues. CDR3 region: CAISESQALRLRNEQLF. The CDR3, as DNA: TGTGCCATCAGTGAGTCTCAGGCCCTACGACTTCGCAATGAGCAGCTCTTC.

This clonotype was picked up many times. The CDR3 spells CASRKGAGELFF. In nucleotides, the CDR3 is TGTGCCAGCAGGAAAGGGGCCGGGGAGCTGTTTTTT. V gene TRBV2 combines with J gene TRBJ2-2; tentative D call: TRBD1 (5 bases). The germline V gene encodes CDR1 SNHLY and CDR2 FYNNEI. The CDR3 totals 12 residues. Trimming pared 6 bases from V and 6 bases from J, leaving 8 bases between.

The chain is built from TRBV14 and TRBJ2-7; D may be TRBD1 (5 bases). Trimming stripped 0 bases from V and 5 bases from J, with 11 bases between. Germline V gene data show CDR1 as SGHDN and CDR2 as FVKESK. The CDR3 is 14 amino acids. Here the CDR3 DNA reads TGTGCCAGCAGCCAAGATCTAGGGGTCCACGAGCAGTACTTC. Translating it yields CASSQDLGVHEQYF.

Many counts were recorded for this clonotype. The J gene is TRBJ2-1, the V gene TRBV11-1; 10 bases map to TRBD2. The CDR3 runs 16 residues. After removal of 1 base from V and 4 bases from J, the junction contained 4 bases not matched to a gene. Germline assignment: CDR1 SGHAT and CDR2 FQDESV (reference sequence). In DNA form, the CDR3 reads TGTGCCAGCAGCTTAGGGTGGACTAGCGGTTACAATGAGCAGTTCTTC. It encodes CASSLGWTSGYNEQFF.

This clonotype showed up just a few times. The rearrangement joins TRBV28 to TRBJ2-1; 8 positions match TRBD2. The germline V gene encodes CDR1 MDHEN and CDR2 SYDVKM. The CDR3 loop spans 15 amino acids. V lost 8 bases to trimming and J lost 4 bases; unmatched junction nucleotides: 10. CDR3 nucleotides: TGTGCCAGCGCCGCCCTGCGGGGGGTGTACAATGAGCAGTTCTTC. It is translated as CASAALRGVYNEQFF.

The genes are TRBV29-1 and TRBJ2-3; possible D gene TRBD2, 6 bases. Germline V gives CDR1 SQVTM, CDR2 ANQGSEA. The CDR3 runs to 13 residues. V was pared by 6 bases and J by 2 bases, with 12 bases between. The CDR3 DNA follows: TGCAGCGTCCGCGGGGACCCCACAGATACGCAGTATTTT. Its translation is CSVRGDPTDTQYF.

With respect to this clonotype: Given a much more abundant clone one base away, this may be a read error. The chain recombines TRBV28 with TRBJ1-4, with D possibly TRBD1 on 5 matching bases. The CDR3 consists of 15 residues. Germline V lookup: CDR1 MDHEN, CDR2 SYDVKM. The CDR3 is CAGRPSGGSNEKLFF. CDR3 bases: TGTGCCGGCAGGCCATCTGGGGGGTCTAATGAAAAACTGTTTTTT. The full variable domain, with the rest looked up from reference TRBV28 and TRBJ1-4, is DVKVTQSSRYLVKRTGEKVFLECVQDMDHENMFWYRQDPGLGLRLIYFSYDVKMKEKGDIPEGYSVSREKKERFSLILESASTNQTSMYLCAGRPSGGSNEKLFFGSGTQLSVL.

The chain is built from TRBV4-1 and TRBJ1-5, with 7 bases that match TRBD1. V dropped 0 bases and J dropped 6; count of bases not matched to a gene: 5. CDR3 length: 15 residues. Germline values: CDR1 MGHRA, CDR2 YSYEKL. Written as DNA, the CDR3 is TGCGCCAGCAGCCAAGACACAGGGGTCATTCAGCCCCAGCATTTT. Amino acids: CASSQDTGVIQPQHF.

V usage is TRBV5-8 and J usage is TRBJ2-7, with 7 bases fitting TRBD1. The end of the DNA is better explained by TRBJ2-1, so the J call may be wrong. The CDR3 runs to 18 residues. Germline loops: CDR1 SGHTS, CDR2 YDEGEE. CDR3 bases: TGTGCCAGCAGCCAACGAAAGACCGGGACAGTTAACAACTACGAGCAGTTCTTC. This gives the protein CASSQRKTGTVNNYEQFF.

V gene TRBV20-1 combines with J gene TRBJ2-5, with 16 nucleotides matching TRBD2. V trimming: 3 bases; J trimming: 6 bases; junction bases outside the gene matches: 4. The CDR3 sequence is 15 residues long. Germline lookup yields CDR1 DFQATT and CDR2 SNEGSKA (reference sequence). The CDR3 region has the DNA TGCAGTGCTAGGGGACTAGCGGGAGGGCCTCAGACCCAGTACTTC. This gives the protein CSARGLAGGPQTQYF.

A few counts support this clonotype. This sequence joins TRBV5-5 and TRBJ2-1, with D maybe TRBD2 (6 bases). Trimming removed 4 bases from V and 4 bases from J, with 15 bases in between. This CDR3 has 15 residues. Germline loops: CDR1 SGHKS, CDR2 YYEKEE (reference sequence). The CDR3, as DNA: TGTGCCAGCAGCCTCAGATGGGAGGAATACAATGAGCAGTTCTTC. It is translated as CASSLRWEEYNEQFF.

This clonotype was picked up many times. The CDR3 here is CASSLESTAGSQPQHF. In DNA form, the CDR3 reads TGTGCCAGCAGCTTAGAATCTACCGCAGGGAGTCAGCCCCAGCATTTT. V is TRBV7-2 and J is TRBJ1-5, with D maybe TRBD1 (5 bases). CDR3 length equals 16 residues. The V gene lost 1 base and the J gene lost 6 bases, with 16 bases spanning the gap. Germline V gene sequence: CDR1 SGHTA, CDR2 FQGNSA.

This clonotype was recorded at least ten times. This chain links TRBV6-1 with TRBJ2-7; possibly TRBD2 for D (5 bases). V was trimmed by 0 bases and J by 4 bases, leaving 13 bases between them. CDR3 length: 15 amino acids. Looked up from germline, CDR1 is MNHNS and CDR2 is SASEGT. CDR3 in amino acids: CASSEAPLGLYEQYF. The CDR3 bases are TGTGCCAGCAGTGAAGCACCCCTCGGACTTTACGAGCAGTACTTC.

The chain combines TRBV4-1 with TRBJ1-2, with a tentative D call TRBD1 (5 bases). The ends were cut back, 4 bases at V and 4 bases at J, with 28 bases in the middle. Looked up from germline, CDR1 is MGHRA and CDR2 is YSYEKL. CDR3 length equals 19 residues. The chain's CDR3 is CASSLPRRAGPGVSYGYTF. CDR3 in DNA: TGCGCCAGCAGCCTCCCCCGTCGCGCAGGGCCGGGCGTTTCCTATGGCTACACCTTC.

The gene calls are TRBV12-3 or TRBV12-4 and TRBJ1-2; 9 nucleotides agree with TRBD1. The length of the CDR3 is 14 residues. V shed 6 bases and J 4 bases; nucleotides not matched to a gene: 6. The CDR3 region is CASRGQGPIYGYTF. The CDR3 DNA follows: TGTGCCAGCAGAGGACAGGGGCCCATCTATGGCTACACCTTC.

This clonotype was recorded at least ten times. The rearrangement joins TRBV28 to TRBJ1-2; a possible D gene is TRBD1 (5 bases). V was pared by 2 bases and J by 7 bases, with 11 bases between. The V gene's germline CDR1 is MDHEN and CDR2 SYDVKM. CDR3 length: 13 amino acids. The CDR3 spells CASSLGGARGYTF. The CDR3 region has the DNA TGTGCCAGCAGTTTAGGAGGGGCGCGTGGCTACACCTTC.

This clonotype was seen repeatedly, ten times or more. This sequence joins TRBV28 and TRBJ2-2; D gene ambiguous. V lost 2 bases, J lost 4 bases, and 11 bases lay in between. CDR1 is MDHEN and CDR2 is SYDVKM in the germline V gene. This CDR3 spans 15 amino acids. Written as DNA, the CDR3 is TGTGCCAGCAGTTTAGTAGATAAGAGCACCGGGGAGCTGTTTTTT. Its translation: CASSLVDKSTGELFF.

The chain employs TRBV18 and TRBJ2-7; 11 nucleotides match TRBD2. Germline CDR1 reads KGHSH; CDR2 reads LQKENI. CDR3 length equals 15 residues. The V gene end was trimmed by 6 bases and the J gene end by 3 bases; junction bases not matched to a gene: 7. The CDR3 here is CASSFGTSGNYEQYF. The CDR3 DNA reads as TGTGCCAGCTCCTTTGGGACTAGCGGAAACTACGAGCAGTACTTC.

This clonotype was picked up many times. The genes are TRBV10-3 and TRBJ1-2, with D possibly being TRBD1 (5 bases). This CDR3 is 15 amino acids long. Trimming cost V 3 bases and J 6 bases, with 17 bases left between them. Germline CDR1 is ENHRY and CDR2 is SYGVKD. The CDR3 DNA sequence: TGTGCCATCAGTGAACGCGGGGACGGCCTGGATGGCTACACCTTC. It encodes CAISERGDGLDGYTF.

The chain uses TRBV5-1 and TRBJ2-5, with TRBD2 matching over 8 bases. Germline V CDR1 and CDR2: SGHRS, YFSETQ. V was clipped by 7 bases and J by 5 bases; unmatched bases: 4. This CDR3 has 12 residues. The CDR3 sequence is CASREGRETQYF. As DNA, the CDR3 is TGCGCCAGCCGGGAGGGCCGGGAGACCCAGTACTTC.

Ten or more counts support this clonotype. The chain combines TRBV28 with TRBJ2-6, with D perhaps being TRBD1 or TRBD2 (5 bases each). The CDR3 runs 14 residues. CDR1 is MDHEN, CDR2 SYDVKM, per germline. Trimming removed 6 bases from V and 4 bases from J, with 10 bases in between. The CDR3 protein is CASRGDPGANVLTF. The CDR3 region has the DNA TGTGCCAGCAGGGGGGATCCAGGGGCCAACGTCCTGACTTTC.

This clonotype was observed at least ten times. The genes are TRBV18 and TRBJ1-1; D is possibly TRBD1 (6 bases). Trimming shortened V by 4 bases and J by 4 bases, and 19 bases separated the two germline ends. There are 16 residues in the CDR3. Germline-derived CDR1 and CDR2 are KGHSH and LQKENI. The CDR3 region has the DNA TGTGCCAGCTCACAGGGATCGGTCAGGGGAGGCACTGAAGCTTTCTTT. Translated, it gives CASSQGSVRGGTEAFF.

Ten or more counts support this clonotype. The CDR3 coding sequence is TGTGCCAGCAGCTTCGCCCTCCCTCGAGCGGAAGGGTTGACAGATACGCAGTATTTT. Its translation: CASSFALPRAEGLTDTQYF. J is TRBJ2-3 and V is TRBV13; weak D call: TRBD2 (5 bases). The CDR3 extends over 19 amino acids. The ends were cut back, 3 bases at V and 3 bases at J, with 25 bases in the middle. The germline V gene has CDR1 PRHDT and CDR2 FYEKMQ (reference sequence).

A remark on this clonotype: A clone one base away is much larger, so this may be a read error. The rearrangement uses TRBV3-1 and TRBJ2-6; 7 nucleotides match TRBD2. CDR3 length equals 18 residues. V was pared by 1 base and J by 1 base, with 7 bases of the junction left unmatched. Germline V gene lookup returns CDR1 LGHDT and CDR2 YNNKEL (reference sequence). The CDR3 loop reads CASSQVMGGRSGANVLTF. In nucleotides, the CDR3 is TGTGCCAGCAGCCAAGTTATGGGAGGGAGGTCTGGGGCCAACGTCCTGACTTTC. Full variable domain (remainder filled in from reference TRBV3-1 and TRBJ2-6): DTAVSQTPKYLVTQMGNDKSIKCEQNLGHDTMYWYKQDSKKFLKIMFSYNNKELIINETVPNRFSPKSPDKAHLNLHINSLELGDSAVYFCASSQVMGGRSGANVLTFGAGSRLTVL.